This T cell receptor (beta chain) was sequenced for a study of human T cells and chemical hapten exposure. Study overall: DPC at 2% was the sensitizing agent, placed on approximately 2 cm by approximately 2 cm of upper inner arm skin. The patients were mostly female; they had alopecia areata, totalis or universalis. There were per-sample TCR yield variations, arising mainly from small pooled library volume differences.

TCRdb independently ran MiXCR on the RACE reads; one entry per CDR3 protein. Among nearly 55,000 distinct CDR3 sequences listed, 7.5% to 10% were seen once. V dropped 3 bases and J dropped 0 bases, with 6 bases sitting between them. The germline V gene encodes CDR1 SGHTA and CDR2 FQGNSA. The CDR3 is 15 amino acids. This clonotype was counted many times. As to time point: patch test 2, 6 weeks after DPC sensitization. As to treatment: therapeutic diphenylcyclopropenone sensitization with weekly scalp DPC. Source: whole blood, taken in connection with sensitization to the hapten diphenylcyclopropenone (DPC). The source is a woman aged 45-59 years with alopecia areata. Some clones in this sample may be carry-over from other donors' samples. This chain joins TRBV7-2 and TRBJ1-6; D remains unclear. As DNA, the CDR3 is TGTGCCAGCAGCTTGCAGAGCTCCTATAATTCACCCCTCCACTTT. Its protein product is CASSLQSSYNSPLHF.